A selection of T cell receptor beta chains follows, all from one sample in a study of T cell changes during pregnancy in multiple sclerosis. Some clones are missing from TCRdb's copy, which holds only in-frame ones; the method was immunoSEQ multiplex PCR. This table has under 85,000 clones, under 95% appearing once. The material was peripheral blood, obtained in the third trimester of pregnancy. These receptors were collected from a female donor in good health, enrolled as a control in a pregnancy study. Both conserved end residues are part of each CDR3. A D gene is named only where the DNA matches it firmly. Size tells how often a clone was seen (once, few, many) or the class of an expanded clone, and some rows leave it out.

>once|TRBJ1-4|TRBD1|TRBV7-9
TGTGCCAGCAGCTTTATGACAGGGGGTAATGAAAAACTGTTTTTT
CASSFMTGGNEKLFF
>.|TRBJ1-1|.|TRBV15
TGTGCCACTTCTAGGGGGTACACTGAAGCTTTCTTT
CATSRGYTEAFF
>.|TRBJ1-2|.|TRBV19
TGTGCCAGTAGTGTTGGAGGGGATTCGTCCAACTACACCTTC
CASSVGGDSSNYTF
>.|TRBJ1-4|TRBD1|TRBV7-9
TGTGCCAGCAGCGGACAGGGTTTTCGTGAAAAACTGTTTTTT
CASSGQGFREKLFF
>.|TRBJ2-1|.|TRBV4-2
TGTGCCAGCAGCCAAGATGCCCAAGAGGATGAGCAGTTCTTC
CASSQDAQEDEQFF
>.|TRBJ1-2|TRBD1|TRBV19
TGTGCCAGTAGAGGCAGGGGGGAATTTTTCTATGGCTACACCTTC
CASRGRGEFFYGYTF
>.|TRBJ2-3|TRBD2|TRBV4-3
TGCGCCAGCAGCCATAGACTAGCGGGGGCAGATACGCAGTATTTT
CASSHRLAGADTQYF
>.|TRBJ2-2|TRBD2|TRBV15
TGTGCCACCAGCAGGTTACCTAGCGGGGGGGCGGCCGGGGAGCTGTTTTTT
CATSRLPSGGAAGELFF
>.|TRBJ2-5|TRBD1|TRBV9
TGTGCCAGCAGCGTAATCGGTTCTGGGACAGAAGAGACCCAGTACTTC
CASSVIGSGTEETQYF
>.|TRBJ2-7|TRBD2|TRBV9
TGTGCCAGCAGCTCCGCTAGCGGGGGAAGCTCCTACGAGCAGTACTTC
CASSSASGGSSYEQYF
>.|TRBJ2-7|TRBD1|TRBV11-2
TGTGCCAGCAGCCTCTCCACCGGGACAGGTGGCTACGAGCAGTACTTC
CASSLSTGTGGYEQYF
>.|TRBJ2-2|TRBD2|TRBV7-9
TGTGCCAGCAGTGCCCGGACTAGCGTCACCGGGGAGCTGTTTTTT
CASSARTSVTGELFF
>.|TRBJ1-3|.|TRBV19
TGTGCCAGTAGTATCCCGAATCGGGGGAACACCATATATTTT
CASSIPNRGNTIYF
>.|TRBJ1-1|.|TRBV6-6
TGTGCCAGCAGCTACCAGGAGGGATCTGAAGCTTTCTTT
CASSYQEGSEAFF
>.|TRBJ2-3|TRBD2|TRBV28
TGTGCCAGTTTAGCGGGGGGCAGCACAGATACGCAGTATTTT
CASLAGGSTDTQYF
>.|TRBJ1-1|.|TRBV6-4
TGTGCCAGCAGTGTAGGGGAAGGCACTGAAGCTTTCTTT
CASSVGEGTEAFF
>.|TRBJ2-1|TRBD2|TRBV20-1
TGCAGGGCGGGGGGCGATGAGCAGTTCTTC
CRAGGDEQFF
>.|TRBJ2-3|.|TRBV6-6
TGTGCCAGCAGCTCAGGACTTTCCTCGAGCGATACGCAGTATTTT
CASSSGLSSSDTQYF
>.|TRBJ2-1|TRBD2|TRBV2
TGTGCCAGCAGTCCCTTGCGGGGGGCCCACCCCAATGAGCAGTTCTTC
CASSPLRGAHPNEQFF
>.|TRBJ2-2|.|TRBV5-4
TGTGCCAGCAGCGGACAGACGAACACCGGGGAGCTGTTTTTT
CASSGQTNTGELFF
>.|TRBJ1-1|.|TRBV18
TGTGCCAGCTCAGGAGACAGAAACACTGAAGCTTTCTTT
CASSGDRNTEAFF
>.|TRBJ2-7|.|TRBV20-1
TGCAGTGCCCCGCGGGGATACGAGCAGTACTTC
CSAPRGYEQYF
>.|TRBJ1-1|TRBD1|TRBV27
TGTGCCAGCAGTTTAAGGGGCAGGGGGCCGGGCACTGAAGCTTTCTTT
CASSLRGRGPGTEAFF
>.|TRBJ2-2|TRBD2|TRBV2
TGTGCCGCCAGCGGGGGGGTAACAAACACCGGGGAGCTGTTTTTT
CAASGGVTNTGELFF
>.|TRBJ1-5|.|TRBV6-1
TGTGCCAGCAGTTCCGTGGGCCCCCAGCATTTT
CASSSVGPQHF
>.|TRBJ2-5|TRBD1|TRBV5-4
TGTGCCAGCAGCTTGGGGACAGGCCCCCAAGAGACCCAGTACTTC
CASSLGTGPQETQYF
>.|TRBJ2-5|.|TRBV19
TGTGCCAGTAGTAGGGATGCGGGCCGCGCCCGTGGAGAGACCCAGTACTTC
CASSRDAGRARGETQYF
>.|TRBJ2-5|.|TRBV30
TGTGCCTGGAGTGGTTTACTGCAAGAGACCCAGTACTTC
CAWSGLLQETQYF
>.|TRBJ2-2|TRBD1|TRBV9
TGTGCCAGCAGCGTGTCGACAGGGTTAACCGGGGAGCTGTTTTTT
CASSVSTGLTGELFF
>once|TRBJ1-1|.|TRBV2
TGTGCCAGCATCTTGAACACTGAAGCTTTCTTT
CASILNTEAFF